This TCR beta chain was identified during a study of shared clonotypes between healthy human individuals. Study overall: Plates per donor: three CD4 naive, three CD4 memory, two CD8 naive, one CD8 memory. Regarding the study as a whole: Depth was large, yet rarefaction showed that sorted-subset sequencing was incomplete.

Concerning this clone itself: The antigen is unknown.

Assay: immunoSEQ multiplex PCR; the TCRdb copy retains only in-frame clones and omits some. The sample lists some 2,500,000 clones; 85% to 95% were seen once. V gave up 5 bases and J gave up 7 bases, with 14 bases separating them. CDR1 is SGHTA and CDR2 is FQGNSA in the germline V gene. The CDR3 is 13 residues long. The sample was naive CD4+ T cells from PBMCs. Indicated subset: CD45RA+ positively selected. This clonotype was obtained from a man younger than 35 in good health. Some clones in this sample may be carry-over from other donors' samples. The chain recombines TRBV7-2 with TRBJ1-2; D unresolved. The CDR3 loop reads CASSRGGEGGYTF. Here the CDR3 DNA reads TGTGCCAGCAGCCGCGGCGGGGAGGGTGGCTACACCTTC.